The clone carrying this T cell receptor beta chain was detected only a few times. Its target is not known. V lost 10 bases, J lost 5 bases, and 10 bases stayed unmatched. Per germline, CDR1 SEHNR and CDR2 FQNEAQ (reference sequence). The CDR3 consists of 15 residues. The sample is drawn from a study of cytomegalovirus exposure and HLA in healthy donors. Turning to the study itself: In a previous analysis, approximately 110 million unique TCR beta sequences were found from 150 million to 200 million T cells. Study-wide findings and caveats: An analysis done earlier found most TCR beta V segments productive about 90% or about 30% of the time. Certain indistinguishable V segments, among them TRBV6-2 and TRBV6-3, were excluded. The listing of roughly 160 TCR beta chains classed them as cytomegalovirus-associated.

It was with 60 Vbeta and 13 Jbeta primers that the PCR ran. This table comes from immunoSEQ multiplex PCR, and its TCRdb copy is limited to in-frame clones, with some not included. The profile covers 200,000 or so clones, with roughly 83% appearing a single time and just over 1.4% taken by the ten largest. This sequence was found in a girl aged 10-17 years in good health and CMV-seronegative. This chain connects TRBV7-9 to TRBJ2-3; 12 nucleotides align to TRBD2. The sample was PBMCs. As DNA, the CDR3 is TGTGCCACCAGGACTAGCGGGATCTTGAGAGATACGCAGTATTTT. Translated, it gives CATRTSGILRDTQYF.